The rows below give T cell receptor beta chains drawn from one sample of a study of blood T cell repertoires in COVID-19. Using immunoSEQ multiplex PCR, the repertoire was profiled, and TCRdb retains in-frame clones only, with some absent. The table has 65,000 to 75,000 clones, approximately 78% seen once. The sequencing sample was made of peripheral blood. These receptors were taken from a human donor in a cohort sampled during active COVID-19. Both conserved end residues are part of each CDR3. D genes are given only for firm matches. The size entry is marked missing in some rows and otherwise reads once, few, many or a size class.

>TRBJ1-2|-|TRBV5-1|TRBD1
CASSLIQGATYGYTF
TGCGCCAGCAGCTTGATCCAGGGGGCGACCTATGGCTACACCTTC
>TRBJ2-1|-|TRBV11-3|TRBD2
CASSLWAGGPHEQFF
TGTGCCAGCAGCTTATGGGCGGGAGGGCCCCATGAGCAGTTCTTC
>TRBJ1-2|few|TRBV20-1|-
CSAISVGYTF
TGCAGTGCTATCTCCGTGGGCTACACCTTC
>TRBJ1-6|once|TRBV5-1|TRBD1
CASSLTGDQNSPLHF
TGCGCCAGCAGCTTAACAGGGGATCAAAATTCACCCCTCCACTTT
>TRBJ1-6|-|TRBV29-1|TRBD1
CSVGQGGNSPLHF
TGCAGCGTGGGACAGGGGGGGAATTCACCCCTCCACTTT
>TRBJ2-7|-|TRBV4-3|TRBD1
CASSQDAGTGYEQYF
TGCGCCAGCAGCCAAGATGCCGGGACAGGGTACGAGCAGTACTTC
>TRBJ2-7|-|TRBV5-1|TRBD1
CASSWTGANYEQYF
TGCGCCAGCAGCTGGACAGGGGCGAACTACGAGCAGTACTTC
>TRBJ2-7|few|TRBV11-2|-
CASSFGTQAYEQYF
TGTGCCAGCAGCTTCGGGACTCAGGCCTACGAGCAGTACTTC
>TRBJ1-2|-|TRBV2|-
CASSRTATSNGYTF
TGTGCCAGCAGTAGGACAGCTACTTCCAATGGCTACACCTTC
>TRBJ2-3|-|TRBV12-3/TRBV12-4|-
CASSFGRTDTQYF
TGTGCCAGCAGTTTCGGCAGGACAGATACGCAGTATTTT
>TRBJ2-2|-|TRBV7-8|-
CASSLAGGAARTGELFF
TGTGCCAGCAGCTTAGCAGGTGGAGCGGCCAGGACCGGGGAGCTGTTTTTT
>TRBJ1-6|few|TRBV6-6|TRBD1
CASRPGQGEYNSPLHF
TGTGCCAGCAGACCGGGACAGGGAGAATATAATTCACCCCTCCACTTT
>TRBJ1-6|-|TRBV10-3|-
CAISPGGNSPLHF
TGTGCCATCAGCCCGGGTGGGAATTCACCCCTCCACTTT
>TRBJ2-1|once|TRBV14|TRBD2
CASSPTSGRGVNEQFF
TGTGCCAGCAGCCCGACTAGCGGGAGGGGAGTCAATGAGCAGTTCTTC
>TRBJ2-7|few|TRBV28|-
CASSFIRGYEQYF
TGTGCCAGCAGTTTCATCCGCGGCTACGAGCAGTACTTC
>TRBJ2-7|once|TRBV18|-
CASSLGLPPEQYF
TGTGCCAGCTCACTTGGACTCCCACCAGAGCAGTACTTC
>TRBJ2-7|-|TRBV3-1/TRBV3-2|-
CASSHSGYEQYF
TGTGCCAGCAGCCATTCGGGCTACGAGCAGTACTTC
>TRBJ2-1|-|TRBV29-1|-
CSVKRLDEQFF
TGCAGCGTCAAGCGGCTCGATGAGCAGTTCTTC
>TRBJ2-7|-|TRBV4-3|-
CASSQRLDYEQYF
TGCGCCAGCAGCCAAAGACTAGACTACGAGCAGTACTTC
>TRBJ2-7|once|TRBV6-5|-
CASSKTGRAYEQYF
TGTGCCAGCAGCAAAACCGGGAGAGCCTACGAGCAGTACTTC
>TRBJ2-1|-|TRBV3-1/TRBV3-2|-
CASSQEPAVTYNEQFF
TGTGCCAGCAGCCAAGAACCGGCGGTCACCTACAATGAGCAGTTCTTC
>TRBJ2-5|-|TRBV19|-
CASSPGVQETQYF
TGTGCCAGTAGTCCAGGGGTGCAAGAGACCCAGTACTTC
>TRBJ2-5|-|TRBV27|TRBD1
CASSLGQALRETQYF
TGTGCCAGCAGTCTCGGACAGGCCCTACGAGAGACCCAGTACTTC
>TRBJ1-5|-|TRBV19|TRBD1
CASRFTGVGNQPQHF
TGTGCCAGTAGATTCACAGGGGTTGGAAATCAGCCCCAGCATTTT
>TRBJ1-5|few|TRBV19|-
CASSMSSQPQHF
TGTGCCAGTAGTATGAGCTCTCAGCCCCAGCATTTT
>TRBJ1-5|-|TRBV27|TRBD1
CASSLSRQGYPNQPQHF
TGTGCCAGCAGTTTATCCCGACAGGGTTATCCCAATCAGCCCCAGCATTTT
>TRBJ1-5|-|TRBV24-1|-
CATSDFSGVQPQHF
TGTGCCACCAGTGATTTTTCGGGGGTCCAGCCCCAGCATTTT
>TRBJ2-7|-|TRBV5-4|TRBD1
CASSSGTGGYVTTYEQYF
TGTGCCAGCAGCTCCGGGACAGGGGGTTATGTGACGACCTACGAGCAGTACTTC
>TRBJ2-1|-|TRBV7-8|-
CASSLMGQLAVYNEQFF
TGTGCCAGCAGCCTAATGGGTCAATTAGCAGTTTACAATGAGCAGTTCTTC
>TRBJ1-6|-|TRBV7-2|-
CASSLFNSPLHF
TGTGCCAGCAGCCTGTTTAATTCACCCCTCCACTTT
>TRBJ2-1|-|TRBV29-1|-
CSVAQLGNEQFF
TGCAGCGTCGCACAGCTCGGCAATGAGCAGTTCTTC
>TRBJ1-2|-|TRBV7-2|TRBD1
CASRSGQGVGYGYTF
TGTGCCAGCAGATCTGGACAGGGTGTCGGCTATGGCTACACCTTC
>TRBJ2-1|-|TRBV19|-
CASSVRSYEQFF
TGTGCCAGTAGTGTGCGATCTTATGAGCAGTTCTTC
>TRBJ2-7|-|TRBV27|TRBD2
CASSSRLALSSYEQYF
TGTGCCAGCAGTTCCAGACTAGCCTTGAGCTCCTACGAGCAGTACTTC
>TRBJ2-1|once|TRBV3-1/TRBV3-2|-
CASSQRTVDYNEQFF
TGTGCCAGCAGCCAGCGGACAGTGGACTACAATGAGCAGTTCTTC